This TCR beta chain was retrieved from a study of blood T cells in healthy people across ages. A J-beta primer mix and a sample-barcoded 5' primer were used in a second PCR of about 7 to 12 cycles. TCRdb passed the 5' RACE reads through MiXCR, listing each CDR3 protein once. Found here are about 1.5 million distinct CDR3 sequences, roughly 43% of them singletons; the top ten hold more than 4%. Trimming took 3 bases from V and 1 from J, leaving 12 bases between them. Germline V gene sequence: CDR1 SEHNR, CDR2 FQNEAQ (reference sequence). This CDR3 is built from 15 residues. In its sample, this clonotype was seen once.

The gene calls are TRBV7-9 and TRBJ1-1, with D hard to call. The clonotype originates from a woman aged 18-30 years in good health. The sample consisted of blood. CDR3 loop: CASSFGGWENTEAFF. CDR3 coding DNA: TGTGCCAGCAGCTTCGGAGGGTGGGAGAACACTGAAGCTTTCTTT.